The 16 T cell receptor beta chains reported below all come from one sample, sequenced in a study of blood T cells in healthy people across ages. Primed by a sample-barcoded 5' primer and a J-beta primer mix, a second PCR proceeded for roughly 7 to 11 cycles. TCRdb re-derived calls from the 5' RACE reads in MiXCR, one entry per CDR3 protein. Of about 1.4 million distinct CDR3 sequences in the sample, around 59% were seen once. Sequences were obtained from blood. The receptors come from a man between 18 and 29 years old in good health.

The chain uses TRBV27 and TRBJ1-5; D gene ambiguous. V dropped 6 bases and J dropped 5 bases, with 11 bases sitting between them. Germline values: CDR1 MNHEY, CDR2 SMNVEV (reference sequence). CDR3 length equals 13 residues. CDR3 protein: CASSTYAHQPQHF. The CDR3 DNA sequence: TGTGCCAGCAGCACCTATGCCCATCAGCCCCAGCATTTT.

This clonotype was detected once. The genes are TRBV7-2 and TRBJ2-1; 9 nucleotides align to TRBD1. CDR1 is SGHTA and CDR2 is FQGNSA in the germline V gene. Trimming at V came to 5 bases and at J to 4 bases, leaving 15 bases not matched to a gene. There are 18 residues in the CDR3. The CDR3 is CASSASGLGQGMYNEQFF. The CDR3 nucleotides are TGTGCCAGCAGCGCCTCAGGTCTCGGACAGGGGATGTACAATGAGCAGTTCTTC.

J is TRBJ2-3 and V is TRBV6-5; D unclear. Trimming removed 0 bases from V and 2 bases from J, with 9 bases in between. Germline V lookup: CDR1 MNHEY, CDR2 SVGAGI. This CDR3 contains 15 residues. Written as DNA, the CDR3 is TGTGCCAGCAGTTACTCGCCAGGTTCCACAGATACGCAGTATTTT. Translating gives CASSYSPGSTDTQYF.

This sequence joins TRBV10-3 and TRBJ2-1, with TRBD2 matching 12 bases. The CDR3 runs 15 residues. The J segment lost 7 bases and the V segment lost 10 bases, leaving 11 bases of the junction unmatched. Germline CDR1 is ENHRY and CDR2 is SYGVKD. The chain's CDR3 is CATNQLAGGGNEQFF. The CDR3 bases are TGTGCCACCAATCAACTAGCGGGGGGCGGGAATGAGCAGTTCTTC.

The DNA of the CDR3 is TGTGCCAGCAGCACCAGGACGGTTAATTCACCCCTCCACTTT. Amino acids: CASSTRTVNSPLHF. The chain combines TRBV28 with TRBJ1-6, with D unclear. The CDR3 is 14 residues long. From germline, CDR1 is MDHEN and CDR2 SYDVKM. Trimming left V 6 bases short and J 6 bases short, with 12 bases between.

This clonotype was counted a single time. V and J are TRBV2 and TRBJ2-1; 9 bases align to TRBD2. The CDR3 covers 18 residues. CDR1 and CDR2 from the germline V gene are SNHLY and FYNNEI. Trimming at V came to 6 bases and at J to 8 bases, leaving 20 bases not matched to a gene. The CDR3 is CASRSPGRGGRFSDEQFF. In nucleotides, the CDR3 is TGTGCCAGCAGATCTCCTGGGCGGGGGGGCCGTTTCAGCGATGAGCAGTTCTTC.

The CDR3 DNA follows: TGTGCCAGCTCGGGACTAGCGTATAACAATGAGCAGTTCTTC. Protein product: CASSGLAYNNEQFF. This chain connects TRBV12-3 or TRBV12-4 to TRBJ2-1; 10 bases are shared with TRBD2. V lost 8 bases and J lost 5; bases outside the gene matches: 6. This CDR3 contains 14 residues.

The chain is built from TRBV20-1 and TRBJ1-1; D unclear. V gave up 5 bases and J gave up 4 bases, with 17 bases separating them. Germline V lookup: CDR1 DFQATT, CDR2 SNEGSKA (reference sequence). The CDR3 sequence is 14 residues long. CDR3 nucleotides: TGCAGTGCTCTTTGGATTTCTCGGTTCACTGAAGCTTTCTTT. Residues: CSALWISRFTEAFF.

This clonotype turned up a few times. This chain joins TRBV29-1 and TRBJ1-1; TRBD1 aligns across 7 bases. V shed 3 bases and J 0 bases; nucleotides not matched to a gene: 16. This CDR3 is built from 18 residues. The V gene's germline CDR1 is SQVTM and CDR2 ANQGSEA. In nucleotides, the CDR3 is TGCAGCGTTGAGGCCCGTACAGGGGAGTCTACCATGAACACTGAAGCTTTCTTT. Amino acid sequence: CSVEARTGESTMNTEAFF.

This chain uses TRBV4-1 with TRBJ1-1; D possibly corresponds to TRBD1 (5 bases). Trimming pared 3 bases from V and 6 bases from J, leaving 11 bases between. Germline V gene lookup returns CDR1 MGHRA and CDR2 YSYEKL. This CDR3 is 13 amino acids long. DNA for the CDR3: TGCGCCAGCAGCCATGGGGGATTCGCTGAAGCTTTCTTT. As protein: CASSHGGFAEAFF.

The CDR3: CASSFPTGTSNQETQYF. The CDR3 coding sequence is TGTGCCAGCAGCTTCCCCACCGGGACTAGCAACCAAGAGACCCAGTACTTC. This chain links TRBV28 with TRBJ2-5, with 9 bases that match TRBD2. This CDR3 has 17 amino acids. CDR1 is MDHEN, CDR2 SYDVKM, per germline. V was clipped by 6 bases and J by 0 bases; unmatched bases: 11.

The genes are TRBV27 and TRBJ2-1; D gene ambiguous. V was shortened by 1 base and J by 4 bases, with 14 bases between the two germline ends. Germline CDR1 is MNHEY and CDR2 is SMNVEV (reference sequence). CDR3 length: 16 residues. The CDR3 region has the DNA TGTGCCAGCAGTTTATATGCCTTAGAATCGTACAATGAGCAGTTCTTC. Protein: CASSLYALESYNEQFF.

The genes are TRBV20-1 and TRBJ1-5; TRBD1 matches 10 bases. The germline V gene has CDR1 DFQATT and CDR2 SNEGSKA (reference sequence). The CDR3 consists of 17 residues. J lost 0 bases, V lost 4 bases, and 9 bases had no gene match. The CDR3 region has the DNA TGCAGTGCTAAGTTGCGGGACAGGGGATATAGCAATCAGCCCCAGCATTTT. Its translation: CSAKLRDRGYSNQPQHF.

The chain joins TRBV27 to TRBJ2-4, with 10 bases fitting TRBD1. CDR3 size: 15 residues. V dropped 4 bases and J dropped 5; count of bases not matched to a gene: 5. CDR1 MNHEY and CDR2 SMNVEV come from the germline V gene (reference sequence). CDR3 nucleotides: TGTGCCAGCAGTTATACCGGGACAGGGGAAAACATTCAGTACTTC. Its translation is CASSYTGTGENIQYF.

The V gene is TRBV6-2 or TRBV6-3, the J gene TRBJ2-3; D not certain. V was cut by 0 bases and J by 3 bases, with 13 bases left in between. From germline, CDR1 is MNHEY and CDR2 SVGEGT. The CDR3 is 16 amino acids. The CDR3 loop is CASSYSLGGSTDTQYF. As DNA, the CDR3 is TGTGCCAGCAGTTACTCCCTCGGTGGATCAACAGATACGCAGTATTTT.

A few counts support this clonotype. The J gene is TRBJ2-7, the V gene TRBV9; 9 nucleotides align to TRBD1. This CDR3 spans 16 amino acids. The germline V gene has CDR1 SGDLS and CDR2 YYNGEE. After removal of 2 bases from V and 4 bases from J, the junction contained 10 bases not matched to a gene. The CDR3 region is CASSVASGTGKYEQYF. Here the CDR3 DNA reads TGTGCCAGCAGCGTGGCGTCCGGGACAGGGAAATACGAGCAGTACTTC.